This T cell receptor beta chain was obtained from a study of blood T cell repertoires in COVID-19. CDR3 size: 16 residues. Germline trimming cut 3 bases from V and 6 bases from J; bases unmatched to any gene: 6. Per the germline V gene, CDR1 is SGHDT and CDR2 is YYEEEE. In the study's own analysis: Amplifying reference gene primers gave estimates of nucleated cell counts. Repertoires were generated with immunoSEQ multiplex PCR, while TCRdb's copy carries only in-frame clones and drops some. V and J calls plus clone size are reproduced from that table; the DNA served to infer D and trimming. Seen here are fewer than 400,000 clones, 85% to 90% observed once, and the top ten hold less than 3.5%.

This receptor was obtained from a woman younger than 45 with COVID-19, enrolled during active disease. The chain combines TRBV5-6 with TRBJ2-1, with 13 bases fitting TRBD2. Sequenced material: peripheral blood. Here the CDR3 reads CASSSSGTSGANEQFF. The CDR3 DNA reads TGTGCCAGCAGCTCTTCCGGGACTAGCGGGGCCAATGAGCAGTTCTTC.